This TCR beta chain was identified during a study of control samples from healthy donors and cancer patients. Profiling relied on immunoSEQ multiplex PCR, and the TCRdb table lists in-frame clones only, not all of them. This sample has about 54,000 clones, with approximately 96% found just once. There are 15 residues in the CDR3. Germline V CDR1 and CDR2: SGDLS, YYNGEE. V lost 0 bases and J lost 4; bases outside the gene matches: 4. Sequenced sample: blood. The chain uses TRBV9 and TRBJ1-2; 9 nucleotides match TRBD1. This TCR came from a woman in her thirties in good health. The CDR3 spells CASSVATGGSYGYTF. CDR3 in DNA: TGTGCCAGCAGCGTAGCTACAGGGGGCTCCTATGGCTACACCTTC.